This TCR beta chain stems from a study of cytomegalovirus exposure and HLA in healthy donors. Amplification used 60 Vbeta primers and 13 Jbeta primers. Sequencing used immunoSEQ multiplex PCR; TCRdb keeps in-frame clones, though not all of them. The sample includes about 160,000 clones, approximately 76% of them seen just once. The germline V and J ends were trimmed by 1 base and 4 bases, with 10 bases remaining between them. CDR3 length: 14 residues. CDR1 and CDR2 from the germline V gene are SGHTA and FQGNSA. The specimen sequenced was PBMCs. This chain uses TRBV7-2 with TRBJ1-1, with D perhaps matching TRBD1 (6 bases). This sequence was found in a man aged 60-69 years in good health and CMV-seronegative. In DNA form, the CDR3 reads TGTGCCAGCAGCTTAGGGGGAGGGGGCACTGAAGCTTTCTTT. Its translation is CASSLGGGGTEAFF.